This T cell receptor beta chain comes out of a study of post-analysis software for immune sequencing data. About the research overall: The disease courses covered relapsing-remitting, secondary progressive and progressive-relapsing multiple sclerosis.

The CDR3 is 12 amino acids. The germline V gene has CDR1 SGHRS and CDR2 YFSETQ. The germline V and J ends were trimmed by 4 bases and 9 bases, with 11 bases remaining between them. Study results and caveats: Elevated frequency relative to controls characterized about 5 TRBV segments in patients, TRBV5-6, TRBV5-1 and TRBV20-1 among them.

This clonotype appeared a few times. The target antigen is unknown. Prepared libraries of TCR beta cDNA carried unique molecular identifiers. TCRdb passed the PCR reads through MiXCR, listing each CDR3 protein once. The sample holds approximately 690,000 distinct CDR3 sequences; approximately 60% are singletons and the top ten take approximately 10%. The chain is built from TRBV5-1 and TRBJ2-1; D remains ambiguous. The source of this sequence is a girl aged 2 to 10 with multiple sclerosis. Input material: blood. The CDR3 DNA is TGCGCCAGCAGCCCCTCATGGAGTGAGCAGTTCTTC. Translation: CASSPSWSEQFF.